The present T cell receptor (beta chain) was sequenced within a study of shared clonotypes between healthy human individuals. Study-wide context: The donor pool was made up of a couple of women and three men aged 18 to 49.

TCRdb's table, derived via immunoSEQ multiplex PCR, lists solely in-frame clones and lacks some. In the table there are about 680,000 clones, about 91% of which are singletons. In the case of this clone: Its antigen remains unidentified.

Study-level findings and limits: Sorted-subset samples were not fully sequenced, rarefaction indicated. Memory subsets had estimated richness that was generally smaller than that of naive subsets.

Terminally differentiated effector memory CD45RA+ cells were left out of the naive CD8 fraction, which was CD45RO-negative and positively selected for CCR7. Caucasian adults residing in Nashville, Tennessee made up all the donors. Sequenced material: naive CD8+ T cells sorted from blood. The TCR originated in a man aged 30 to 39 in good health.

The CDR3 protein is CASTLGQTLEAFF. The CDR3 DNA sequence: TGTGCCAGTACCCTGGGACAGACCCTTGAAGCTTTCTTT. V and J are TRBV19 and TRBJ1-1, with 7 nucleotides matching TRBD1. The junction had 9 bases not matched to a gene; V was cut back by 7 bases and J by 7 bases. The CDR3 consists of 13 residues. CDR1 is LNHDA, CDR2 SQIVND, per germline (reference sequence).